Sequencing of this T cell receptor beta chain was carried out in a study of cytomegalovirus exposure and HLA in healthy donors (dated by TCRdb to about 2017). Some background on the complete study: An earlier analysis of roughly 570 of the donors reported 250 to 350 Gb of sequence data and roughly 120 million unique TCR beta sequences obtained from around 180 million T cells. Roughly 300 gigabases of sequencing data and approximately 85 million unique TCR sequences were included in an early release covering roughly 600 HLA-typed donors. Among the roughly 400 genotyped donors, more than 70% belonged to the genetic ancestry cluster associated with self-reported Caucasian donors. The study aimed to test whether signatures of past pathogen exposure could be identified by cataloging public T cell receptors. The study profiled the T cell repertoires of some 610 subjects by immunosequencing and related them to cytomegalovirus serostatus. Along with the approximately 600-subject first cohort, a separate validation cohort of around 120 different subjects was used. To predict cytomegalovirus infection status, the study combined high-throughput TCR immunosequencing, statistical association of individual TCRs with disease status, and machine learning. In a later analysis, previously published TCR beta repertoires from 666 donors were re-analyzed and high-resolution HLA genotyping was added so that TCR occurrence patterns could be studied. Rather than drawing on any new phenotypic data, the later analysis identified candidate immune exposures from TCR beta sequences and the way those sequences occurred across donors. An earlier analysis of 587 of the donors used high-throughput TCR beta sequencing to judge whether each TCR beta V gene segment behaved as functional or pseudogenic. Alongside the repertoire data, information on donor age, sex, ethnicity and CMV serostatus was compiled. Genome-wide SNP genotypes for about 65% of the roughly 700 donors were used in a later genetic analysis, which treated that subset as a discovery cohort. Every discovery cohort repertoire had been produced on one sequencing platform. Class I and class II HLA loci were covered by the typing at four-digit resolution. The number of donors typed differed by locus, with about 629-640 for A, B, C, DRB1 and DQB1, around 500 for DQA1, over 600 for DPA1, and some 470 for DPB1. Because of strong linkage in the cohort, five DR-DQ haplotypes were treated as single units for association and clustering. On average, around 240,000 unique TCR beta nucleotide sequences were sequenced per donor among some 430 genotyped donors of the cohort, with roughly 19% of those sequences being non-productive.

Comment on this clone: What antigen it recognizes has not been identified.

The CDR3 numbers 17 residues from cysteine through phenylalanine. The kept DNA is CDR3 alone, 51 bases in frame from the first base. The germline V gene provides CDR1 SGHRS and CDR2 YFSETQ. V and J lose 0 bases and 0 bases, and a span of 10 bases separates them. Library construction relied on the immunoSEQ multiplex PCR assay. For the multiplex PCR, a mixture combining 60 forward primers for TCR Vbeta segments and 13 reverse primers for TCR Jbeta segments was used. The CDR3 region of rearranged TCR beta genes was amplified from genomic DNA by a multiplex PCR assay. On the Illumina HiSeq System, the amplified TCR beta libraries were sequenced as 87-base-pair reads. The original pipeline was this. Across the roughly 600 repertoires, a later analysis counted approximately 83 million unique TCR beta chains, around 11 million of which were shared by at least two donors. Raw reads were error-corrected and collapsed into unique sequences by a nearest-neighbor algorithm in which closely related sequences were merged to remove PCR and sequencing errors. Alignment of CDR3 sequences to IMGT reference sequences was used to assign V, D and J gene segments. Each retained sequence needed at least a six-nucleotide match to both a V gene segment and a J gene segment. A rearrangement counted as productive if the CDR3 had no stop codons and remained in frame with V and J, and every other rearrangement counted as non-productive. CDR3 was defined by IMGT convention, running from the second conserved V-encoded cysteine to the conserved J-encoded phenylalanine. In an earlier analysis of around 600 of the donors, sequences lacking an unambiguous match to a single V gene segment were excluded. An earlier analysis of just under 600 of the donors called V segments functional above 56.7% productive rearrangements and segregating when the between-donor standard deviation exceeded 5%. A statistical classification framework was built to diagnose cytomegalovirus status from the catalog of TCR beta chain sequences. V and J gene assignment, in a later analysis, came from comparing TCR nucleotide sequences with IMGT/GENE-DB human TR gene sequences. Using the TCRdist pipeline, a later analysis assigned CDR3 sequences along with most-parsimonious VDJ recombination scenarios. In a later analysis, each TCR beta chain was defined by its CDR3 amino acid sequence together with its V-gene family, and reads without a unique V-gene family were excluded. A later analysis removed several hundred highly shared, low-generation-probability nucleotide sequences to deal with suspected cross-contamination and a sequencing artifact. In a later analysis, a clonal expansion index was calculated for each public chain from normalized within-repertoire ranks of inferred template counts. In a later analysis, generation probabilities were computed using a VDJ recombination model fitted to out-of-frame rearrangements, and the results were checked against IGoR. In a later analysis, hypergeometric tests were used to score TCR-TCR, TCR-HLA and TCR-CMV co-occurrence, with a repertoire-size bias correction applied to TCR pairs. False discovery rates were estimated in a later analysis by permuting HLA or CMV assignments 20 times. In a later analysis, co-occurring TCRs were grouped using DBSCAN, and TCRdist sequence similarity was added for clustering within HLA-allele-positive subsets. Repertoires with fewer than 30,000 or more than 120,000 public chains were left out of co-occurrence clustering, as were four to six repertoires with anomalous nucleotide sharing. TCRdb's version of the immuneACCESS table is confined to in-frame rearrangements and falls short of the full clone set. An unresolved V gene accounts for under half of the shortfall where checked; the remainder is of unknown origin. V and J calls and clone size follow that table, whereas D and trimming were derived from the DNA. The table for this sample records more than 65,000 clones. Approximately 2.9% of the sample belongs to the ten largest clones.

In total, roughly 670 healthy bone marrow donors made up the cohort. At the time of sampling, every cohort member was nominally healthy, though immune exposures that went unrecorded were likely present. The donor was CMV seronegative and was included in the group of 352 seronegative cohort members. A peripheral blood sample was collected from each donor, and TCR beta sequencing was performed on peripheral blood mononuclear cells. Genomic DNA was extracted from the blood cell samples with the Qiagen DNeasy Blood Extraction Kit. General conclusions and limits of the study: In a later analysis, HLA-associated TCR beta chains showed more clonal expansion and lower generation probabilities than non-associated chains that were equally common. The only immune exposure information available for the cohort was CMV serostatus. Because HLA typing was missing for some donors at each locus, association tests included only the typed subset. The authors suggested that the approach could potentially be generalized to other disease states and immunological phenotypes. A further reported finding was that TCR beta sequences accurately predicted the HLA-A and HLA-B alleles for most subjects in the first cohort. Correlated functional status among segregating V segments might reflect linkage disequilibrium, but an unknown experimental factor could not be ruled out. The classifier was reported to diagnose cytomegalovirus status with high specificity and sensitivity in both the original cohort and the validation cohort. In a later analysis, more than 15,000 TCR beta sequences were associated with specific HLA alleles at a false discovery rate of 0.05. This cohort had only TCR beta chains sequenced, and the lack of alpha or paired-chain data limited which features could be detected. In the study, around 160 TCR beta chains were listed as associated with cytomegalovirus. In a later analysis, most CMV-associated TCR beta chains were found to appear HLA-restricted, with HLA associations seemingly driven largely by CMV exposure. Compared with the 666-donor mean, donors in an Asian-associated ancestry cluster had fewer N-insertions in productive TCRs, according to a later genetic analysis. A cluster of highly shared sequence variants was judged likely to represent a technical artifact of the sequencing pipeline. Assigning TCR associations to individual alleles was difficult when HLA alleles, especially DR and DQ, strongly co-occurred. Fewer than 20 rarely observed V segments, including chromosome 9 orphons, were excluded from the earlier analysis of just under 600 of the donors because counts were too low. In vitro tests confirmed that a few of the cytomegalovirus-associated TCR beta chains recognize cytomegalovirus antigens. Presence/absence analyses assumed roughly uniform sequencing depth across donors, an assumption that may not hold. In an earlier analysis of some 640 of the donors, most TCR beta V segments were observed in productive rearrangements about 87% or about 30% of the time, broadly matching IMGT annotations. Most TCR sequences were observed very rarely across donors, whereas some public TCRs were present in many individuals. Some IMGT-functional V segments, including TRBV6-2 and TRBV6-3, could not be distinguished by the 87-base-pair reads and were therefore excluded. V-gene and J-gene trimming of TCR beta chains was associated with a missense DCLRE1C variant in a later genetic analysis, and the association was replicated in an independent cohort. Several of the top co-occurrence clusters appeared to be linked to parvovirus B19, influenza, CMV and Epstein-Barr virus, according to a later analysis. A later analysis found that TCR association rates varied across HLA loci, with DRB1 alleles showing the most associated TCRs and HLA-C alleles the fewest.

The source material was PBMCs. The chain couples TRBV5-1 to TRBJ1-6; TRBD1 is a possible D gene, resting on 5 matching bases. This clonotype originated in a man between 35 and 55 years old in good health and CMV-seronegative. The DNA reads TGCGCCAGCAGCTTGGGGGGGGGAAGCTCCTATAATTCACCCCTCCACTTT. The resulting protein is CASSLGGGSSYNSPLHF.